These 20 T cell receptor beta chains came from one sample sequenced in a study of blood T cell repertoires in COVID-19 (dated by TCRdb to the early 2020s). The library was obtained by the immunoSEQ multiplex PCR assay. The table was pulled from immuneACCESS by TCRdb, which kept in-frame rearrangements only. Such tables lose some clones; where checked, under half of the loss comes from unresolved V genes, and the rest has no known cause. For this sample there are 100,000 to 150,000 clones; 85% to 90% appear just once. Around 2.1% of the sample lies in the top ten. Sample: peripheral blood. These receptor sequences come from a man between 65 and 79 years old with active COVID-19.

The gene calls are TRBV7-3 and TRBJ2-7; possible D gene TRBD1, 5 bases. Trimming removed 6 bases from V and 4 bases from J, with 19 bases in between. The CDR3 loop spans 15 amino acids. CDR1 is SGHTA, CDR2 FQGTGA, per germline. CDR3 sequence reads: CASSLWGAASYEQYF. The CDR3 DNA reads as TGTGCCAGCAGTCTCTGGGGCGCGGCATCATACGAGCAGTACTTC.

This chain links TRBV7-2 with TRBJ2-3; TRBD2 matches at 12 bases. CDR3 length: 15 residues. V was clipped by 4 bases and J by 2 bases; unmatched bases: 1. Germline-derived CDR1 and CDR2 are SGHTA and FQGNSA. CDR3 protein: CASSSSGRDTDTQYF. CDR3 DNA: TGTGCCAGCAGCTCTAGCGGGAGGGACACAGATACGCAGTATTTT. Based on the CDR3 plus reference TRBV7-2 and TRBJ2-3, the full variable domain is GAGVSQSPSNKVTEKGKDVELRCDPISGHTALYWYRQSLGQGLEFLIYFQGNSAPDKSGLPSDRFSAERTGGSVSTLTIQRTQQEDSAVYLCASSSSGRDTDTQYFGPGTRLTVL.

This sequence joins TRBV6-5 and TRBJ2-4, with TRBD2 identical over 8 bases. Germline V gives CDR1 MNHEY, CDR2 SVGAGI. V dropped 5 bases and J dropped 8; count of bases not matched to a gene: 8. CDR3 length equals 14 residues. CDR3 region: CASSPPGGLHIQYF. In DNA form, the CDR3 reads TGTGCCAGCAGTCCCCCGGGGGGGTTGCACATTCAGTACTTC.

The gene calls are TRBV20-1 and TRBJ2-7; 8 bases line up with TRBD1. This CDR3 is built from 13 residues. V lost 3 bases to trimming and J lost 2 bases; unmatched junction nucleotides: 3. Germline values: CDR1 DFQATT, CDR2 SNEGSKA (reference sequence). The CDR3 reads CSASIQGAYEQYF. CDR3 nucleotides: TGCAGTGCTAGTATACAGGGGGCCTACGAGCAGTACTTC.

The V gene is TRBV18, the J gene TRBJ2-7; maybe TRBD2 (5 bases). V was trimmed by 6 bases and J by 3 bases, leaving 18 bases between them. This CDR3 spans 15 amino acids. CDR1 and CDR2 from the germline V gene are KGHSH and LQKENI. This chain's CDR3 is CASSPDSEGHYEQYF. CDR3 nucleotide sequence: TGTGCCAGCTCCCCGGACTCAGAAGGCCACTACGAGCAGTACTTC.

Written as DNA, the CDR3 is TGTGCCAGCAGATACGGGACTAGCGGTACAGATACGCAGTATTTT. Translation: CASRYGTSGTDTQYF. The chain uses TRBV2 and TRBJ2-3; TRBD2 aligns across 11 bases. The CDR3 extends over 15 amino acids. Germline values: CDR1 SNHLY, CDR2 FYNNEI. Trimming at V came to 6 bases and at J to 3 bases, leaving 5 bases not matched to a gene.

V gene TRBV7-6 combines with J gene TRBJ2-1; D gene unclear. Trimming took off 2 bases at V and 0 bases at J, with 8 bases between the two ends. CDR3 length: 15 residues. Per the germline V gene, CDR1 is SGHVS and CDR2 is FNYEAQ. CDR3 region: CASSLSLSSYNEQFF. The DNA of the CDR3 is TGTGCCAGCAGCTTATCGCTCAGCTCCTACAATGAGCAGTTCTTC.

The chain couples TRBV7-2 to TRBJ2-5, with a tentative D call TRBD1 (5 bases). Germline CDR1 SGHTA, CDR2 FQGNSA. CDR3 length: 15 amino acids. V was pared by 0 bases and J by 1 base, with 9 bases between. For the CDR3, the DNA is TGTGCCAGCAGCTTAGCCCCAGGGCCCCAAGAGACCCAGTACTTC. Translating gives CASSLAPGPQETQYF. Full variable domain (outside the CDR3, taken from reference TRBV7-2 and TRBJ2-5): GAGVSQSPSNKVTEKGKDVELRCDPISGHTALYWYRQSLGQGLEFLIYFQGNSAPDKSGLPSDRFSAERTGGSVSTLTIQRTQQEDSAVYLCASSLAPGPQETQYFGPGTRLLVL.

This chain uses TRBV20-1 with TRBJ1-2, with D possibly TRBD1 on 6 matching bases. The CDR3 length is 11 residues. CDR1 and CDR2 (germline): DFQATT, SNEGSKA (reference sequence). V was cut by 6 bases and J by 4 bases, with 9 bases left in between. The CDR3 spells CSAPDSYGYTF. The CDR3 DNA reads TGCAGTGCCCCGGACAGCTATGGCTACACCTTC.

The chain carries TRBV5-1 and TRBJ1-3, with 8 bases aligning to TRBD1. The CDR3 loop spans 17 amino acids. Unmatched junction bases numbered 9, after V lost 0 bases and J lost 4 bases. CDR1 is SGHRS, CDR2 YFSETQ, per germline. The CDR3 sequence is CASSLAGQGARGNTIYF. The CDR3, as DNA: TGCGCCAGCAGCTTGGCCGGGCAGGGGGCGCGGGGAAACACCATATATTTT.

The chain combines TRBV2 with TRBJ1-4; D is ambiguous. Deletions cut 2 bases from V and 8 bases from J, with 12 bases between. This CDR3 has 14 amino acids. Germline CDR1 SNHLY, CDR2 FYNNEI. The CDR3 loop reads CASSEWELGEKLFF. The CDR3 DNA reads TGTGCCAGCAGTGAATGGGAGCTCGGGGAAAAACTGTTTTTT.

The chain uses TRBV5-1 and TRBJ2-1; D gene unclear. The V gene's germline CDR1 is SGHRS and CDR2 YFSETQ. There are 12 residues in the CDR3. Trimming took off 6 bases at V and 8 bases at J, with 12 bases between the two ends. The CDR3 DNA is TGCGCCAGCAACCGGGTTGTAGATGAGCAGTTCTTC. This sequence encodes CASNRVVDEQFF.

This clone was found a few times. This sequence joins TRBV28 and TRBJ2-7; no firm D call. The germline gives CDR1 MDHEN, CDR2 SYDVKM. Trimming removed 2 bases from V and 2 bases from J, with 7 bases in between. The CDR3 is made up of 13 amino acids. CDR3 protein: CASSLRVPYEQYF. For the CDR3, the DNA is TGTGCCAGCAGTTTACGGGTTCCCTACGAGCAGTACTTC.

The chain joins TRBV28 to TRBJ2-7; 7 nucleotides match TRBD1. Germline loops: CDR1 MDHEN, CDR2 SYDVKM. The CDR3 sequence is 15 residues long. Losses at the gene ends were 7 bases for V and 2 bases for J; bases not matched to a gene: 11. The CDR3 nucleotides read TGTGCCAGCACCCCGACAGGGTTTGATGCCTACGAGCAGTACTTC. Protein: CASTPTGFDAYEQYF.

This chain uses TRBV3-1 (or the pseudogene TRBV3-2) with TRBJ1-1; D uncertain. Trimming stripped 3 bases from V and 5 bases from J, with 16 bases between. Germline CDR1 reads LGHDT; CDR2 reads YNNKEL (reference sequence). This CDR3 comprises 15 residues. The CDR3 DNA is TGTGCCAGCAGCCACAGGACGGGAGGAGGGACTGAAGCTTTCTTT. Translation: CASSHRTGGGTEAFF.

The CDR3: CASSSSDSSTNEKLFF. The DNA for the CDR3 is TGTGCCAGCAGTTCCTCGGACAGTTCAACTAATGAAAAACTGTTTTTT. J is TRBJ1-4 and V is TRBV6-6, with D possibly being TRBD1 (6 bases). The germline V and J ends were trimmed by 4 bases and 0 bases, with 12 bases remaining between them. Per the germline V gene, CDR1 is MNHNY and CDR2 is SVGAGI (reference sequence). The CDR3 spans 16 residues.

This chain joins TRBV24-1 and TRBJ1-4, with a weak D call TRBD1 (5 bases). The CDR3 runs to 15 residues. The germline V gene encodes CDR1 KGHDR and CDR2 SFDVKD. Trimming removed 6 bases from V and 0 bases from J, with 10 bases in between. The CDR3 DNA reads TGTGCCACCAGTCCCGGGGGTGCAACTAATGAAAAACTGTTTTTT. It encodes CATSPGGATNEKLFF.

This chain joins TRBV27 and TRBJ2-7, with 12 bases matching TRBD2. Germline V lookup: CDR1 MNHEY, CDR2 SMNVEV (reference sequence). J lost 4 bases, V lost 5 bases, and 15 bases had no gene match. This CDR3 comprises 18 residues. The CDR3 region has the DNA TGTGCCAGCAGTCCAACCCCGAACCTAGCGGGAGGGTGGTACGAGCAGTACTTC. Amino acid sequence: CASSPTPNLAGGWYEQYF.

The rearrangement uses TRBV27 and TRBJ2-1; D gene ambiguous. The V end was cut by 3 bases, the J end by 0 bases, with 9 bases between. Germline CDR1 is MNHEY and CDR2 is SMNVEV (reference sequence). The CDR3 runs to 15 residues. The CDR3 loop is CASSFERSSYNEQFF. CDR3 DNA: TGTGCCAGCAGTTTTGAGCGAAGCTCCTACAATGAGCAGTTCTTC.

This chain links TRBV2 with TRBJ2-7; TRBD1 matches 9 bases. V dropped 4 bases and J dropped 0; count of bases not matched to a gene: 13. Per the germline V gene, CDR1 is SNHLY and CDR2 is FYNNEI. CDR3 size: 18 residues. Here the CDR3 reads CASSGAGQGVISSYEQYF. The CDR3 coding sequence is TGTGCCAGCAGTGGGGCGGGACAGGGCGTAATTAGCTCCTACGAGCAGTACTTC.